The 32 T cell receptor beta chains given below trace back to one sample, sequenced in a study of OX40 agonist ivuxolimab in advanced cancers. Clones were read by immunoSEQ multiplex PCR, and TCRdb kept only the in-frame ones, dropping some. The repertoire includes some 63,000 clones, more than 80% of them detected once, and approximately 15% sits in the top ten. The source was CD4+ or CD8+ T cells sorted from blood, collected in a trial of the OX40 agonist ivuxolimab. Receptors were obtained from an adult with an advanced solid tumor such as melanoma, head and neck, liver or kidney cancer.

This chain links TRBV7-9 with TRBJ2-1; 9 bases match TRBD1. J gave up 5 bases and V 5 bases, and 10 bases lay outside the gene matches. The CDR3 runs 16 residues. CDR1 is SEHNR and CDR2 is FQNEAQ in the germline V gene (reference sequence). The CDR3 DNA follows: TGTGCCAGCAGCACCCGGGACAGGGATACGCACAATGAGCAGTTCTTC. It yields the protein CASSTRDRDTHNEQFF.

This chain uses TRBV11-2 with TRBJ2-7, with D tentatively TRBD1 or TRBD2 (6 bases each). Germline V gives CDR1 SGHAT, CDR2 FQNNGV. Between the trimmed V and J ends, which lost 5 bases and 1 base, there was a span of 9 bases. The CDR3 is 13 amino acids. The CDR3 DNA sequence: TGTGCCAGCAGCACAGGGACTTCCTACGAGCAGTACTTC. Amino acids: CASSTGTSYEQYF.

The chain has TRBV19 and TRBJ2-1, with D perhaps matching TRBD2 (6 bases). Trimming cost V 10 bases and J 10 bases, with 17 bases left between them. This CDR3 region has 12 residues. Germline loops: CDR1 LNHDA, CDR2 SQIVND (reference sequence). CDR3 sequence: CATAGPLIEQFF. Written as DNA, the CDR3 is TGTGCCACCGCGGGACCTTTAATAGAGCAGTTCTTC.

J is TRBJ2-7 and V is TRBV27, with TRBD2 identical over 8 bases. The germline gives CDR1 MNHEY, CDR2 SMNVEV (reference sequence). V dropped 3 bases and J dropped 2; count of bases not matched to a gene: 6. This CDR3 has 15 residues. This CDR3 is CASSLDGGGAYEQYF. The CDR3 nucleotides are TGTGCCAGCAGTTTGGACGGGGGGGGCGCCTACGAGCAGTACTTC.

V and J are TRBV7-9 and TRBJ2-1, with 14 bases aligning to TRBD2. The length of the CDR3 is 17 residues. J lost 1 base, V lost 5 bases, and 4 bases had no gene match. From germline, CDR1 is SEHNR and CDR2 FQNEAQ (reference sequence). CDR3 sequence reads: CASSTRTSGGSYNEQFF. The CDR3 DNA reads TGTGCCAGCAGCACTCGGACTAGCGGGGGGTCCTACAATGAGCAGTTCTTC.

J is TRBJ1-1 and V is TRBV13, with no clear D. CDR3 length equals 14 residues. CDR1 is PRHDT, CDR2 FYEKMQ, per germline (reference sequence). Trimming took off 7 bases at V and 0 bases at J, with 12 bases between the two ends. The CDR3, as DNA: TGTGCCAGCACCATTGGCAGGCTGAACACTGAAGCTTTCTTT. Amino acids: CASTIGRLNTEAFF. The variable domain in full, completed from reference TRBV13 and TRBJ1-1, reads AAGVIQSPRHLIKEKRETATLKCYPIPRHDTVYWYQQGPGQDPQFLISFYEKMQSDKGSIPDRFSAQQFSDYHSELNMSSLELGDSALYFCASTIGRLNTEAFFGQGTRLTVV.

The chain links TRBV19 to TRBJ2-7; D remains ambiguous. The CDR3 length is 12 residues. V lost 11 bases to trimming and J lost 5 bases, with 16 bases between them. Germline V CDR1 and CDR2: LNHDA, SQIVND (reference sequence). The CDR3 DNA is TGTGCCGTTCGATCTCCGAGCCACGAGCAGTACTTC. Its translation is CAVRSPSHEQYF.

The chain joins TRBV28 to TRBJ2-7; D not resolved. V gave up 8 bases and J gave up 7 bases, with 15 bases separating them. Germline V lookup: CDR1 MDHEN, CDR2 SYDVKM. The CDR3 is made up of 12 amino acids. CDR3 loop: CASAATAREQYF. CDR3 nucleotides: TGTGCCAGCGCGGCTACCGCCCGGGAGCAGTACTTC.

The CDR3 reads CATSRATSGARNEQFF. Written as DNA, the CDR3 is TGTGCCACCAGCAGAGCAACTAGCGGGGCCCGCAATGAGCAGTTCTTC. The genes are TRBV15 and TRBJ2-1; TRBD2 matches 10 bases. V dropped 1 base and J dropped 6; count of bases not matched to a gene: 6. The germline V gene has CDR1 LNHNV and CDR2 YYDKDF (reference sequence). CDR3 length: 16 amino acids.

The V call is TRBV7-6, the J call TRBJ2-3; 12 bases line up with TRBD2. The CDR3 loop spans 15 amino acids. J lost 3 bases, V lost 8 bases, and 6 bases had no gene match. CDR1 and CDR2 from the germline V gene are SGHVS and FNYEAQ. The CDR3 spells CASLLAGGPTDTQYF. The CDR3 DNA follows: TGTGCCAGCCTTCTAGCGGGAGGGCCGACAGATACGCAGTATTTT.

This clone has just one count. The chain links TRBV5-1 to TRBJ2-3, with D maybe TRBD2 (6 bases). Germline loops: CDR1 SGHRS, CDR2 YFSETQ. The CDR3 is 17 amino acids. Trimming shortened V by 3 bases and J by 2 bases, and 19 bases separated the two germline ends. The CDR3 nucleotides read TGCGCCAGCAGCTCCCAACGGGGGACCCCTCACACAGATACGCAGTATTTT. Its protein is CASSSQRGTPHTDTQYF.

The chain combines TRBV15 with TRBJ1-6; D is undetermined. The CDR3 extends over 19 amino acids. Between the trimmed V and J ends, which lost 4 bases and 0 bases, there was a span of 19 bases. The germline V gene has CDR1 LNHNV and CDR2 YYDKDF (reference sequence). The CDR3 DNA reads as TGTGCCACCAGCACGATTGCTGCGTGGTCGAGCTCCTATAATTCACCCCTCCACTTT. Its protein product is CATSTIAAWSSSYNSPLHF.

This clone appeared a single time. V gene TRBV29-1 combines with J gene TRBJ2-1, with 12 bases fitting TRBD2. V lost 0 bases, J lost 8 bases, and 11 bases stayed unmatched. CDR3 length: 17 residues. Germline CDR1 and CDR2: SQVTM and ANQGSEA. DNA for the CDR3: TGCAGCGTTGAAGATCCCCCTAGCGGGGGGGGCCGCTATGAGCAGTTCTTC. Translated: CSVEDPPSGGGRYEQFF.

V gene TRBV29-1 combines with J gene TRBJ2-4; TRBD1 aligns across 10 bases. Germline values: CDR1 SQVTM, CDR2 ANQGSEA. The V and J ends lost 3 bases and 0 bases, in that order; junction bases with no gene match: 14. CDR3 length equals 19 residues. The CDR3, as DNA: TGCAGCGTTGAGGGTGCCTGGGACAGGGGCTTTACAGCCAAAAACATTCAGTACTTC. Encoded protein: CSVEGAWDRGFTAKNIQYF.

Only one count was recorded for this clone. The chain is built from TRBV5-1 and TRBJ2-3; D remains unclear. Trimming stripped 0 bases from V and 7 bases from J, with 6 bases between. The CDR3 loop spans 12 amino acids. CDR1 is SGHRS and CDR2 is YFSETQ in the germline V gene. The CDR3 region has the DNA TGCGCCAGCAGCTTGGACAGTAATACGCAGTATTTT. This gives the protein CASSLDSNTQYF.

This clone was detected only once. The rearrangement uses TRBV7-9 and TRBJ2-4, with 7 bases fitting TRBD1. V lost 0 bases, J lost 7 bases, and 0 bases stayed unmatched. The CDR3 is 13 residues long. The germline V gene has CDR1 SEHNR and CDR2 FQNEAQ (reference sequence). CDR3 nucleotide sequence: TGTGCCAGCAGCTTAGCACAGGGGAACATTCAGTACTTC. Translation gives CASSLAQGNIQYF.

This clone has just one count. The chain joins TRBV6-1 to TRBJ2-7; D possibly corresponds to TRBD1 (5 bases). From germline, CDR1 is MNHNS and CDR2 SASEGT. Trimming pared 2 bases from V and 3 bases from J, leaving 8 bases between. The CDR3 spans 13 residues. This CDR3 reads CASSEMGHYEQYF. In DNA form, the CDR3 reads TGTGCCAGCAGTGAAATGGGGCACTACGAGCAGTACTTC.

V and J are TRBV11-2 and TRBJ1-1; no firm D call. The CDR3 is made up of 13 amino acids. The ends were cut back, 6 bases at V and 4 bases at J, with 12 bases in the middle. The V gene's germline CDR1 is SGHAT and CDR2 FQNNGV. The CDR3 loop is CASSRIVSTEAFF. CDR3 DNA sequence: TGTGCCAGCAGTCGAATAGTCAGCACTGAAGCTTTCTTT.

V is TRBV7-9 and J is TRBJ1-4; D might be TRBD1 (6 bases). Germline values: CDR1 SEHNR, CDR2 FQNEAQ (reference sequence). The CDR3 spans 15 residues. V was clipped by 5 bases and J by 5 bases, with 15 bases between them. For the CDR3, the DNA is TGTGCCAGCAGCGGGCTGGGGGGGCTGAATGAAAAACTGTTTTTT. It encodes CASSGLGGLNEKLFF. Full variable domain (rest looked up from reference TRBV7-9 and TRBJ1-4): DTGVSQNPRHKITKRGQNVTFRCDPISEHNRLYWYRQTLGQGPEFLTYFQNEAQLEKSRLLSDRFSAERPKGSFSTLEIQRTEQGDSAMYLCASSGLGGLNEKLFFGSGTQLSVL.

This clone has only one observation. The chain uses TRBV7-9 and TRBJ2-7; 8 bases map to TRBD1. The V gene's germline CDR1 is SEHNR and CDR2 FQNEAQ (reference sequence). The CDR3 contains 15 residues. Losses at the gene ends were 1 base for V and 4 bases for J; bases not matched to a gene: 6. This CDR3 reads CASSLEDRATYEQYF. The CDR3 DNA sequence: TGTGCCAGCAGCTTAGAGGACAGGGCCACATACGAGCAGTACTTC. Full variable domain (missing parts from reference TRBV7-9 and TRBJ2-7): DTGVSQNPRHKITKRGQNVTFRCDPISEHNRLYWYRQTLGQGPEFLTYFQNEAQLEKSRLLSDRFSAERPKGSFSTLEIQRTEQGDSAMYLCASSLEDRATYEQYFGPGTRLTVT.

This clone was seen just once. The J gene is TRBJ2-7, the V gene TRBV5-6, with 7 bases that match TRBD1. Per germline, CDR1 SGHDT and CDR2 YYEEEE. CDR3 length: 14 residues. Germline trimming cut 3 bases from V and 4 bases from J; bases unmatched to any gene: 7. For the CDR3, the DNA is TGTGCCAGCAGCTCAAGACAGGGATATTACGAGCAGTACTTC. Translating it yields CASSSRQGYYEQYF. The full variable domain, completed using reference TRBV5-6 and TRBJ2-7, is DAGVTQSPTHLIKTRGQQVTLRCSPKSGHDTVSWYQQALGQGPQFIFQYYEEEERQRGNFPDRFSGHQFPNYSSELNVNALLLGDSALYLCASSSRQGYYEQYFGPGTRLTVT.

This clone was seen just once. This chain joins TRBV6-1 and TRBJ2-1; D tentatively fits TRBD1 or TRBD2 (5 bases each). Looked up from germline, CDR1 is MNHNS and CDR2 is SASEGT. The V gene lost 6 bases and the J gene lost 6 bases, with 12 bases spanning the gap. This CDR3 has 13 amino acids. The CDR3 loop is CASRGMGPNEQFF. In DNA form, the CDR3 reads TGTGCCAGCAGGGGGATGGGACCCAATGAGCAGTTCTTC.

The chain couples TRBV27 to TRBJ1-4; D is unresolved. The germline V gene encodes CDR1 MNHEY and CDR2 SMNVEV (reference sequence). This CDR3 region has 15 residues. Trimming shortened V by 0 bases and J by 3 bases, and 8 bases separated the two germline ends. This CDR3 is CASSLSTRANEKLFF. The CDR3 DNA reads TGTGCCAGCAGTTTATCCACCCGAGCTAATGAAAAACTGTTTTTT.

The chain is built from TRBV30 and TRBJ2-7, with TRBD2 matching over 8 bases. V lost 2 bases to trimming and J lost 4 bases; unmatched junction nucleotides: 10. Germline V CDR1 and CDR2: GTSNPN, SVGIG (reference sequence). This CDR3 has 15 residues. In DNA form, the CDR3 reads TGTGCCTGGAGTCCGCCGGGACTAGGAAGGTACGAGCAGTACTTC. Encoded protein: CAWSPPGLGRYEQYF. The complete variable domain, with remaining parts taken from reference TRBV30 and TRBJ2-7, reads SQTIHQWPATLVQPVGSPLSLECTVEGTSNPNLYWYRQAAGRGLQLLFYSVGIGQISSEVPQNLSASRPQDRQFILSSKKLLLSDSGFYLCAWSPPGLGRYEQYFGPGTRLTVT.

The chain carries TRBV7-9 and TRBJ2-1, with 7 positions matching TRBD1. Germline CDR1 is SEHNR and CDR2 is FQNEAQ (reference sequence). The CDR3 is 15 residues long. The V segment lost 3 bases and the J segment 6 bases; nucleotides outside the gene matches: 8. CDR3 in amino acids: CASSFPGTAFNEQFF. For the CDR3, the DNA is TGTGCCAGCAGCTTCCCCGGGACAGCTTTCAATGAGCAGTTCTTC.

The chain joins TRBV7-8 to TRBJ1-2, with 7 bases lining up with TRBD1. The germline CDR1 and CDR2 sequences are SGHVS and FQNEAQ. This CDR3 region has 15 residues. The V and J ends lost 0 bases and 8 bases, in that order; junction bases with no gene match: 9. The DNA for the CDR3 is TGTGCCAGCAGCTTAGCGCCGGCAGGGGGGCCGGGCTACACCTTC. It codes for CASSLAPAGGPGYTF.

About this clone itself: An end of the junction differs from the germline gene, which may be a read error. This chain uses TRBV27 with TRBJ2-3, with TRBD1 identical over 8 bases. Per the germline V gene, CDR1 is MNHEY and CDR2 is SMNVEV (reference sequence). The CDR3 sequence is 15 residues long. The CDR3 coding sequence is TGTGCCAGCAATTTATTGACAGGGGCTACAGATACGCAGTATTTT. Amino acids: CASNLLTGATDTQYF.

This chain uses TRBV5-6 with TRBJ2-3; D gene ambiguous. Trimming removed 5 bases from V and 2 bases from J, with 9 bases in between. The CDR3 extends over 13 amino acids. Germline loops: CDR1 SGHDT, CDR2 YYEEEE. The CDR3 reads CASRGGPTDTQYF. CDR3 sequence (DNA): TGTGCCAGCAGGGGTGGTCCCACAGATACGCAGTATTTT.

The chain has TRBV27 and TRBJ2-7; 7 bases line up with TRBD2. V dropped 4 bases and J dropped 3; count of bases not matched to a gene: 9. This CDR3 spans 15 amino acids. The germline V gene encodes CDR1 MNHEY and CDR2 SMNVEV (reference sequence). The CDR3 loop is CASSSPTSPFYEQYF. The CDR3 DNA is TGTGCCAGCAGTTCACCGACTAGCCCGTTCTACGAGCAGTACTTC.

The chain employs TRBV7-8 and TRBJ2-7, with TRBD2 matching over 9 bases. Germline V lookup: CDR1 SGHVS, CDR2 FQNEAQ. This CDR3 region has 15 residues. V shed 5 bases, J shed 0 bases, and the junction held 5 bases outside the gene matches. This CDR3 is CASSPGTSSSYEQYF. The CDR3 coding sequence is TGTGCCAGCAGCCCGGGGACTAGCAGCTCCTACGAGCAGTACTTC. The full variable domain, rest sourced from reference TRBV7-8 and TRBJ2-7, is GAGVSQSPRYKVAKRGQDVALRCDPISGHVSLFWYQQALGQGPEFLTYFQNEAQLDKSGLPSDRFFAERPEGSVSTLKIQRTQQEDSAVYLCASSPGTSSSYEQYFGPGTRLTVT.

This chain uses TRBV21-1 with TRBJ2-7; the table's D call, TRBD2, has no DNA check behind it. TRBV21-1 is annotated as a pseudogene. The CDR3 covers 15 residues. CDR3 amino acids: CASSKNTGGSYEQYF. As DNA, the CDR3 is TGTGCCAGCAGCAAAAATACGGGGGGAAGCTACGAGCAGTACTTC.

The gene calls are TRBV28 and TRBJ2-5, with a weak D call TRBD2 (5 bases). Trimming pared 2 bases from V and 7 bases from J, leaving 17 bases between. The CDR3 extends over 15 amino acids. Looked up from germline, CDR1 is MDHEN and CDR2 is SYDVKM. In DNA form, the CDR3 reads TGTGCCAGCAGTTTACTCGGAGGAGCCCCATGGACCCAGTACTTC. Amino acids: CASSLLGGAPWTQYF.